Listed below are T cell receptor beta chains from one sample, sequenced in a study of T cell responses to AZD1222 COVID-19 vaccine. Profiled with immunoSEQ multiplex PCR; TCRdb holds only in-frame clones, not every one. The data contain 70,000 to 95,000 clones, 90% of them singletons. The sequencing used peripheral blood, collected on day 0 of AZD1222 vaccination. The receptor set was obtained from an adult in good health. Both conserved end residues are part of each CDR3. A D gene is named only where the DNA matches it firmly. Not every row has a clone size; where given, it reads once, few, many or a size class.

D gene | clone size | J gene | V gene | CDR3 protein | CDR3 DNA
- | once | TRBJ1-2 | TRBV5-1 | CASSPNPGGYTF | TGCGCCAGCAGTCCTAACCCGGGAGGCTACACCTTC
- | - | TRBJ1-1 | TRBV2 | CATGYGGYTEAFF | TGTGCCACCGGTTACGGCGGGTACACTGAAGCTTTCTTT
- | - | TRBJ2-7 | TRBV7-3 | CASSPSPPLGAYEQYF | TGTGCCAGCAGCCCGTCGCCCCCTCTTGGGGCCTACGAGCAGTACTTC
TRBD2 | - | TRBJ2-1 | TRBV29-1 | CSVVGTSGLTGVEQFF | TGCAGCGTCGTTGGGACTAGCGGATTAACCGGGGTTGAGCAGTTCTTC
- | - | TRBJ1-1 | TRBV7-2 | CASSPLRGGRYAFF | TGTGCCAGCAGCCCCCTTAGAGGGGGGCGTTACGCTTTCTTT
- | - | TRBJ1-2 | TRBV6-4 | CASSLQSGGHGYTF | TGTGCCAGCAGTTTACAGTCAGGAGGGCATGGCTACACCTTC
- | - | TRBJ1-1 | TRBV11-3 | CASSRRLNTEAFF | TGTGCCAGCAGCCGGAGGTTGAACACTGAAGCTTTCTTT
- | - | TRBJ2-7 | TRBV7-9 | CASSLVAYEQYF | TGTGCCAGCAGCTTAGTAGCCTACGAGCAGTACTTC
- | - | TRBJ1-5 | TRBV7-8 | CASSWGARDNQPQHF | TGTGCCAGCAGCTGGGGCGCCAGGGACAATCAGCCCCAGCATTTT
- | - | TRBJ1-3 | TRBV2 | CASATESSGNTIYF | TGTGCCTCCGCAACCGAGAGCTCTGGAAACACCATATATTTT
- | - | TRBJ2-1 | TRBV5-1 | CASSLSLAGAYNNEQFF | TGCGCCAGCAGCTTGAGCCTCGCGGGGGCCTATAACAATGAGCAGTTCTTC
- | - | TRBJ1-5 | TRBV27 | CASSFLDSNQPQHF | TGTGCCAGCAGTTTCCTGGATAGCAATCAGCCCCAGCATTTT
- | - | TRBJ2-3 | TRBV9 | CASSSTGQITDTQYF | TGTGCCAGCAGCTCCACAGGACAGATCACAGATACGCAGTATTTT
TRBD2 | - | TRBJ2-1 | TRBV7-9 | CASSLGLAENNEQFF | TGTGCCAGCAGCTTGGGACTAGCAGAAAACAATGAGCAGTTCTTC
- | - | TRBJ1-1 | TRBV18 | CASSQLPGATNTEAFF | TGTGCCAGCTCACAACTCCCGGGGGCGACGAACACTGAAGCTTTCTTT
TRBD2 | few | TRBJ2-1 | TRBV2 | CASSAPISSGGYNEQFF | TGTGCCAGCAGTGCCCCCATTTCGAGCGGGGGGTACAATGAGCAGTTCTTC
- | - | TRBJ2-1 | TRBV5-8 | CASGFRGRSYNEQFF | TGTGCCAGCGGCTTTAGAGGACGCTCCTACAATGAGCAGTTCTTC
- | - | TRBJ1-6 | TRBV30 | CAWTIAGSSYNSPLHF | TGTGCCTGGACCATTGCCGGGAGCTCCTATAATTCACCCCTCCACTTT
TRBD2 | - | TRBJ2-1 | TRBV5-3 | CARSFPGTSGSFGNEQFF | TGTGCCAGAAGCTTCCCCGGGACTAGCGGGAGTTTCGGCAATGAGCAGTTCTTC
TRBD1 | - | TRBJ2-7 | TRBV5-6 | CASSVYRGYEQYF | TGTGCCAGCAGCGTTTACAGGGGCTACGAGCAGTACTTC
TRBD1 | - | TRBJ1-1 | TRBV7-9 | CASSTLTGGNTEAFF | TGTGCCAGCAGTACTTTGACAGGGGGGAACACTGAAGCTTTCTTT
- | - | TRBJ2-2 | TRBV7-8 | CASSPGAPRELFF | TGTGCCAGCAGCCCAGGGGCACCCCGGGAGCTGTTTTTT
- | - | TRBJ1-1 | TRBV29-1 | CSVDWGADTEAFF | TGCAGCGTTGACTGGGGCGCGGACACTGAAGCTTTCTTT
TRBD1 | - | TRBJ2-1 | TRBV7-3 | CASRKEGAVNEQFF | TGTGCCAGCAGGAAAGAGGGGGCAGTCAATGAGCAGTTCTTC
- | - | TRBJ2-7 | TRBV5-4 | CASSGFRESGEQYF | TGTGCCAGCAGCGGATTCCGGGAAAGCGGAGAGCAGTACTTC
- | - | TRBJ1-2 | TRBV7-3 | CASSSFPGSEGYTF | TGTGCCAGCAGCTCATTTCCGGGATCTGAGGGCTACACCTTC
- | few | TRBJ2-1 | TRBV20-1 | CSASVYNEQFF | TGCAGTGCTAGTGTCTACAATGAGCAGTTCTTC
TRBD2 | - | TRBJ2-5 | TRBV12-3/TRBV12-4 | CASSGLAETQYF | TGTGCCAGCAGCGGACTAGCGGAGACCCAGTACTTC
TRBD1 | - | TRBJ1-5 | TRBV2 | CATRTGGGQPQHF | TGTGCCACCCGGACAGGGGGTGGACAGCCCCAGCATTTT
- | - | TRBJ2-3 | TRBV27 | CASRPGTDTQYF | TGTGCCAGCCGCCCCGGAACAGATACGCAGTATTTT
TRBD1 | - | TRBJ2-2 | TRBV14 | CASSQVTGTGYTGELFF | TGTGCCAGCAGCCAAGTGACCGGGACAGGTTACACCGGGGAGCTGTTTTTT
- | - | TRBJ2-3 | TRBV7-9 | CASSQGPSEADTQYF | TGTGCCAGCAGCCAAGGACCATCCGAGGCAGATACGCAGTATTTT
- | - | TRBJ2-5 | TRBV11-3 | CASSFPGLLKQETQYF | TGTGCCAGCAGCTTTCCGGGACTCCTTAAACAAGAGACCCAGTACTTC
TRBD2 | - | TRBJ2-5 | TRBV15 | CATSIRAGGQETQYF | TGTGCCACCAGCATTCGAGCGGGGGGCCAAGAGACCCAGTACTTC
- | - | TRBJ2-7 | TRBV30 | CAWSQVVLHEQYF | TGTGCCTGGAGTCAGGTGGTACTCCACGAGCAGTACTTC
- | once | TRBJ1-1 | TRBV7-2 | CASTGGEGGRTEAFF | TGTGCCAGCACCGGAGGGGAGGGCGGTCGTACTGAAGCTTTCTTT
- | - | TRBJ1-2 | TRBV7-2 | CASSFASNYGYTF | TGTGCCAGCAGCTTCGCTTCTAACTATGGCTACACCTTC
- | - | TRBJ1-5 | TRBV6-6 | CASSLDRDTGHHF | TGTGCCAGCAGTCTCGACCGGGACACTGGTCACCATTTT
TRBD1 | - | TRBJ1-1 | TRBV18 | CASSPWTGANTEAFF | TGTGCCAGCTCACCATGGACAGGGGCGAACACTGAAGCTTTCTTT
TRBD1 | - | TRBJ2-3 | TRBV24-1 | CATSDADREGADTQYF | TGTGCCACCAGTGACGCGGACAGGGAAGGAGCAGATACGCAGTATTTT
- | once | TRBJ1-1 | TRBV5-4 | CASNRPGSTGAFF | TGTGCCAGCAACCGTCCGGGAAGTACTGGAGCTTTCTTT